This TCR beta chain originates from a study of blood T cell repertoires in COVID-19. Profiling relied on immunoSEQ multiplex PCR, and the TCRdb table lists in-frame clones only, not all of them. Of hundreds of thousands of clones listed, 70% to 90% are singletons. Germline loops: CDR1 KGHSH, CDR2 LQKENI. This CDR3 has 14 amino acids. Trimming pared 4 bases from V and 5 bases from J, leaving 14 bases between. Material: peripheral blood. The rearrangement joins TRBV18 to TRBJ2-5; D unclear. The sequence was obtained from an elderly man with acute or convalescent COVID-19. The CDR3, as DNA: TGTGCCAGCTCACTCTCAGGTGTTGGGGAGACCCAGTACTTC. It specifies CASSLSGVGETQYF.